Each of the 27 T cell receptor beta chains below was sequenced from the same sample in a study of response to subunit inactivated influenza vaccine. TCRdb recomputed calls from the RT-PCR reads with MiXCR, one row per CDR3 protein. This table has around 710,000 distinct CDR3 sequences, around 13% appearing once. This material consisted of PBMCs from blood, taken approximately 15 days before vaccination. These receptors were taken from a man aged 45 to 65 who received an inactivated influenza vaccine.

V gene TRBV20-1 combines with J gene TRBJ1-2, with TRBD1 matching 7 bases. The germline gives CDR1 DFQATT, CDR2 SNEGSKA (reference sequence). V gave up 4 bases and J gave up 6 bases; unmatched junction bases: 5. This CDR3 has 12 amino acids. This CDR3 reads CSANRGPDGYTF. The CDR3 nucleotides read TGCAGTGCTAACAGGGGTCCGGATGGCTACACCTTC.

This sequence joins TRBV4-1 and TRBJ1-5; D call uncertain. The CDR3 is 15 residues long. Germline-derived CDR1 and CDR2 are MGHRA and YSYEKL. V lost 1 base, J lost 1 base, and 8 bases lay in between. This chain's CDR3 is CASSQGPWSNQPQHF. The CDR3 DNA follows: TGCGCCAGCAGCCAAGGCCCATGGAGCAATCAGCCCCAGCATTTT.

The chain carries TRBV6-2 or TRBV6-3 and TRBJ2-1; D remains ambiguous. Germline V lookup: CDR1 MNHEY, CDR2 SVGEGT. The CDR3 is 20 amino acids. V was shortened by 5 bases and J by 0 bases, with 26 bases between the two germline ends. The CDR3 nucleotides read TGTGCCAGCAGTCACCGGACCTACAACTTCTCCGTAAGCTCCTACAATGAGCAGTTCTTC. Its protein product is CASSHRTYNFSVSSYNEQFF.

This clonotype has just a few counts. V and J are TRBV12-3 or TRBV12-4 and TRBJ2-3; 8 nucleotides align to TRBD2. The CDR3 runs to 14 residues. J was trimmed by 6 bases and V by 7 bases; bases with no gene match: 9. The CDR3: CASIPGGAEDTQYF. Written as DNA, the CDR3 is TGTGCCAGCATTCCGGGGGGGGCCGAGGATACGCAGTATTTT.

The V gene is TRBV19, the J gene TRBJ2-3, with 7 bases matching TRBD1. There are 18 residues in the CDR3. Germline CDR1 reads LNHDA; CDR2 reads SQIVND (reference sequence). The J segment lost 2 bases and the V segment lost 3 bases, leaving 14 bases of the junction unmatched. The CDR3 nucleotides read TGTGCCAGTAGTATCGCCGCGTCTACAGGGGCCTTCACAGATACGCAGTATTTT. It codes for CASSIAASTGAFTDTQYF.

As for this clonotype: This could be a read error, since a much larger clone is one nucleotide away. CDR3: CASSFTCGKNIQYF. The DNA for the CDR3 is TGTGCCAGCAGCTTCACTTGTGGCAAAAACATTCAGTACTTC. V is TRBV7-2 and J is TRBJ2-4; no clear D. CDR3 size: 14 residues. Germline V gene lookup returns CDR1 SGHTA and CDR2 FQGNSA. Between the trimmed V and J ends, which lost 3 bases and 3 bases, there was a span of 9 bases.

This clonotype has a handful of counts. The rearrangement joins TRBV12-3 or TRBV12-4 to TRBJ2-5, with 9 bases fitting TRBD1. This CDR3 contains 16 residues. The V gene end was trimmed by 1 base and the J gene end by 2 bases; junction bases not matched to a gene: 5. In nucleotides, the CDR3 is TGTGCCAGCAGTTTAGTACGGGACAGGGCACAAGAGACCCAGTACTTC. Translated, it gives CASSLVRDRAQETQYF.

The chain uses TRBV3-1 and TRBJ2-7; 8 bases agree with TRBD1. In germline, CDR1 is LGHDT, CDR2 YNNKEL (reference sequence). This CDR3 is 15 amino acids long. V was pared by 4 bases and J by 2 bases, with 7 bases of the junction left unmatched. CDR3 nucleotide sequence: TGTGCCAGCAGCCCCAGACAGGGGATGGCCTACGAGCAGTACTTC. Encoded protein: CASSPRQGMAYEQYF.

This clonotype was seen a handful of times. J is TRBJ1-1 and V is TRBV11-1, with a weak D call TRBD1 (5 bases). Per germline, CDR1 SGHAT and CDR2 FQDESV (reference sequence). The CDR3 runs to 16 residues. Trimming shortened V by 1 base and J by 1 base, and 13 bases separated the two germline ends. The CDR3 coding sequence is TGTGCCAGCAGCTTAGTATTTGGGGGTTCGAACACTGAAGCTTTCTTT. Translated, it gives CASSLVFGGSNTEAFF.

For this clonotype: Mismatch with germline at one junction end may stem from a read error. The V gene is TRBV20-1, the J gene TRBJ2-1, with D unresolved. The germline V gene has CDR1 DFQATT and CDR2 SNEGSKA (reference sequence). This CDR3 contains 13 residues. The chain's CDR3 is CSAREVSSNEQFF. The CDR3 DNA sequence: TGCAGTGCTAGAGAAGTCTCCTCCAATGAGCAGTTCTTC.

V gene TRBV14 combines with J gene TRBJ2-1; D ambiguous. V lost 8 bases, J lost 5 bases, and 10 bases lay in between. CDR1 SGHDN and CDR2 FVKESK come from the germline V gene. The CDR3 covers 12 residues. In DNA form, the CDR3 reads TGTGCCAGCGGACCGGTTGACAATGAGCAGTTCTTC. Protein product: CASGPVDNEQFF.

This sequence joins TRBV20-1 and TRBJ2-5; 8 bases map to TRBD1. With 3 bases clipped from V and 5 bases from J, the junction kept 20 bases outside the gene matches. CDR3 length: 18 residues. Germline CDR1 is DFQATT and CDR2 is SNEGSKA (reference sequence). The CDR3 is CSARGVRGPVLSLETQYF. DNA for the CDR3: TGCAGTGCTAGGGGGGTCAGGGGGCCCGTATTGTCGTTGGAGACCCAGTACTTC.

At least ten counts were recorded for this clonotype. For the CDR3, the DNA is TGCAGTGGGAGGACAGGGGGCGAGCAGTACTTC. This codes for CSGRTGGEQYF. This chain joins TRBV29-1 and TRBJ2-7, with 10 positions matching TRBD1. The germline V gene encodes CDR1 SQVTM and CDR2 ANQGSEA. The CDR3 consists of 11 residues.

V usage is TRBV27 and J usage is TRBJ2-3; D is perhaps TRBD1 (5 bases). The CDR3 is made up of 15 amino acids. Germline CDR1 reads MNHEY; CDR2 reads SMNVEV (reference sequence). V lost 6 bases and J 0 bases, leaving 13 bases between the germline ends. CDR3 protein: CASSSGAASTDTQYF. In nucleotides, the CDR3 is TGTGCCAGCAGCTCTGGGGCGGCTAGCACAGATACGCAGTATTTT.

The chain couples TRBV7-9 to TRBJ2-7, with TRBD2 matching 8 bases. CDR3 length: 15 residues. Germline trimming cut 1 base from V and 6 bases from J; bases unmatched to any gene: 8. Germline V gene lookup returns CDR1 SEHNR and CDR2 FQNEAQ (reference sequence). CDR3 region: CASSLEWLAGAEQYF. The CDR3 region has the DNA TGTGCCAGCAGCTTAGAGTGGCTAGCGGGTGCCGAGCAGTACTTC.

V is TRBV4-1 and J is TRBJ1-1, with a weak D call TRBD1 (5 bases). Germline V gives CDR1 MGHRA, CDR2 YSYEKL. The germline V and J ends were trimmed by 1 base and 5 bases, with 14 bases remaining between them. This CDR3 is 15 amino acids long. Written as DNA, the CDR3 is TGCGCCAGCAGCCAAGCTTCAGGGTTTCGGACTGAAGCTTTCTTT. Amino acid sequence: CASSQASGFRTEAFF.

This chain uses TRBV2 with TRBJ2-1, with TRBD1 identical over 10 bases. CDR1 is SNHLY and CDR2 is FYNNEI in the germline V gene. Trimming took 6 bases from V and 7 from J; bases not matched to a gene: 6. The length of the CDR3 is 14 residues. CDR3 region: CASRPRTGGNEQFF. The DNA of the CDR3 is TGTGCCAGCAGACCACGGACAGGGGGTAATGAGCAGTTCTTC.

This clonotype was observed many times. V usage is TRBV6-1 and J usage is TRBJ2-7; 11 nucleotides match TRBD1. This CDR3 is built from 13 residues. Losses at the gene ends were 6 bases for V and 6 bases for J; bases not matched to a gene: 4. Germline CDR1 reads MNHNS; CDR2 reads SASEGT. The CDR3 sequence: CASSSGTGGEQYF. The CDR3 region has the DNA TGTGCCAGCAGCTCCGGGACAGGGGGCGAGCAGTACTTC.

The chain combines TRBV3-1 with TRBJ2-5; D may match TRBD1 or TRBD2 (5 bases each). This CDR3 is 16 amino acids long. V lost 3 bases and J 5 bases, leaving 19 bases between the germline ends. Germline V CDR1 and CDR2: LGHDT, YNNKEL (reference sequence). The CDR3 spells CASSHGWGTVGETQYF. DNA of the CDR3: TGTGCCAGCAGCCACGGTTGGGGGACCGTTGGGGAGACCCAGTACTTC.

This clonotype occurred a few times. This sequence joins TRBV7-9 and TRBJ1-1; TRBD1 matches at 9 bases. CDR3 size: 15 residues. Germline values: CDR1 SEHNR, CDR2 FQNEAQ (reference sequence). The V gene end was trimmed by 2 bases and the J gene end by 8 bases; junction bases not matched to a gene: 9. The CDR3 DNA follows: TGTGCCAGCAGCTTACTCGGGGGACAGGGAACCGAAGCTTTCTTT. The encoded protein is CASSLLGGQGTEAFF.

The genes are TRBV6-1 and TRBJ2-4, with TRBD2 identical over 7 bases. The CDR3 is made up of 19 amino acids. J was trimmed by 2 bases and V by 8 bases; bases with no gene match: 21. The germline V gene has CDR1 MNHNS and CDR2 SASEGT. CDR3 coding DNA: TGTGCCAGCGCCCCCCGGGGAGCGGGAACGTCTCTGACCAAAAACATTCAGTACTTC. This codes for CASAPRGAGTSLTKNIQYF.

The chain combines TRBV5-1 with TRBJ2-7; D not certain. Deletions cut 0 bases from V and 5 bases from J, with 6 bases between. The CDR3 runs to 12 residues. The germline gives CDR1 SGHRS, CDR2 YFSETQ. CDR3 in amino acids: CASSLDTDEQYF. The CDR3 region has the DNA TGCGCCAGCAGCTTGGATACGGACGAGCAGTACTTC.

The chain links TRBV19 to TRBJ2-1; D may be TRBD1 or TRBD2 (5 bases each). Germline V gene lookup returns CDR1 LNHDA and CDR2 SQIVND (reference sequence). The CDR3 contains 15 residues. The germline V and J ends were trimmed by 4 bases and 9 bases, with 19 bases remaining between them. The CDR3 here is CASSRTGTGFLEQFF. CDR3 sequence (DNA): TGTGCCAGTAGTAGGACCGGGACGGGATTTCTTGAGCAGTTCTTC.

This clonotype was recorded a few times. CDR3 DNA: TGTGCCATCAGCAAGCGGAACTACAATGAGCAGTTCTTC. The encoded protein is CAISKRNYNEQFF. The chain couples TRBV10-3 to TRBJ2-1; a weak D match, TRBD2 (5 bases). From germline, CDR1 is ENHRY and CDR2 SYGVKD. The V gene lost 6 bases and the J gene lost 3 bases, with 9 bases spanning the gap. The CDR3 has 13 residues.

About this clonotype: At one of its ends the junction is not consistent with the germline gene, which may arise from a read error. The J gene is TRBJ2-7, the V gene TRBV28; D unresolved. Germline V CDR1 and CDR2: MDHEN, SYDVKM. The CDR3 has 11 residues. CDR3 amino acids: CARSSTYEQYF. The DNA of the CDR3 is TGTGCCAGGAGTTCGACCTACGAGCAGTACTTC. Looking up the rest from reference TRBV28 and TRBJ2-7 gives the full variable domain: DVKVTQSSRYLVKRTGEKVFLECVQDMDHENMFWYRQDPGLGLRLIYFSYDVKMKEKGDIPEGYSVSREKKERFSLILESASTNQTSMYLCARSSTYEQYFGPGTRLTVT.

This clonotype appeared many times. V gene TRBV7-3 combines with J gene TRBJ2-1, with TRBD2 identical over 7 bases. The CDR3 sequence is 14 residues long. Germline V gene data show CDR1 as SGHTA and CDR2 as FQGTGA. The ends lost 5 bases at V and 8 bases at J; junction bases unmatched: 9. CDR3 nucleotide sequence: TGTGCCAGCAGCAAATGGACTAGGGCACATGAGCAGTTCTTC. Its translation: CASSKWTRAHEQFF.

There are a few counts of this clonotype. The chain carries TRBV5-5 and TRBJ1-2; D is unclear. Germline V CDR1 and CDR2: SGHKS, YYEKEE (reference sequence). The CDR3 is 14 residues long. V lost 1 base and J lost 3, with 10 bases in between. The chain's CDR3 is CASSLLAVDYGYTF. CDR3 nucleotide sequence: TGTGCCAGCAGCTTGTTGGCGGTAGACTATGGCTACACCTTC.